Listed below are T cell receptor beta chains from one sample, sequenced in a study of T cell repertoires in cytomegalovirus infection. TCRdb reanalysed the reads using MiXCR and keeps one entry per CDR3 protein. The profile shows about 140,000 distinct CDR3 sequences, roughly 6% of them singletons. Sequenced material: PBMCs. These receptors all come from a human donor in good health (CMV status not recorded). Some clones in this sample may be carry-over from other donors' samples. CDR3s include the opening cysteine and the closing phenylalanine or tryptophan. Each record gives: clone size, D gene, J gene, V gene, CDR3 DNA, CDR3 protein. The D gene is left open where the match is weak. Size values are once, few and many counts, or a class for expanded clones, and some rows have none.

clone size: NA; D gene: TRBD2; J gene: TRBJ2-7; V gene: TRBV19; CDR3 DNA: TGTGCCTCTAGCGGGGGTCCCTCCTACGAGCAGTACTTC; CDR3 protein: CASSGGPSYEQYF
clone size: NA; D gene: TRBD2; J gene: TRBJ2-5; V gene: TRBV7-2; CDR3 DNA: TGTGCCAGCAGCTTACAACGCGGGGGGACCCAAGAGACCCAGTACTTC; CDR3 protein: CASSLQRGGTQETQYF
clone size: many; D gene: NA; J gene: TRBJ1-2; V gene: TRBV2; CDR3 DNA: TGTGCCAGCAGCCTCGGACGTCTGGCTAACTATGGCTACACCTTC; CDR3 protein: CASSLGRLANYGYTF
clone size: many; D gene: NA; J gene: TRBJ1-6; V gene: TRBV7-2; CDR3 DNA: TGTGCCAGCAGCCACCCAGGAGGCAGCTCCTATAATTCACCCCTCCACTTT; CDR3 protein: CASSHPGGSSYNSPLHF
clone size: many; D gene: TRBD2; J gene: TRBJ2-1; V gene: TRBV6-5; CDR3 DNA: TGTGCCAGCAGTTACCTAAGTCTAGCGGGGGGTCGGGAGCAGTTCTTC; CDR3 protein: CASSYLSLAGGREQFF
clone size: NA; D gene: NA; J gene: TRBJ2-3; V gene: TRBV2; CDR3 DNA: TGTGCCAGCAGTGAAAATCCGGGGCGGACGCAGTATTTT; CDR3 protein: CASSENPGRTQYF
clone size: few; D gene: NA; J gene: TRBJ2-7; V gene: TRBV2; CDR3 DNA: TGTGCCAGCATGGTTCAAGGGGTGGCCTACGAGCAGTACTTC; CDR3 protein: CASMVQGVAYEQYF
clone size: many; D gene: TRBD2; J gene: TRBJ2-7; V gene: TRBV7-2; CDR3 DNA: TGTGCCAGCAGCGGGGGACTAGCGGTCTCCTACGAGCAGTACTTC; CDR3 protein: CASSGGLAVSYEQYF
clone size: many; D gene: NA; J gene: TRBJ1-2; V gene: TRBV7-3; CDR3 DNA: TGTGCCAGCAGCCCATCGGTGGGGATCAATGGCTACACCTTC; CDR3 protein: CASSPSVGINGYTF
clone size: NA; D gene: NA; J gene: TRBJ2-7; V gene: TRBV12-5; CDR3 DNA: TGTGCTAGTGGTTCGAATAGAGGTTTGCACTACGAGCAGTACTTC; CDR3 protein: CASGSNRGLHYEQYF
clone size: few; D gene: TRBD1; J gene: TRBJ1-1; V gene: TRBV5-1; CDR3 DNA: TGCGCCAGCAGCTCGCTCTCGGTAGGGACAGGGTCGTGGAACACTGAAGCTTTCTTT; CDR3 protein: CASSSLSVGTGSWNTEAFF
clone size: many; D gene: NA; J gene: TRBJ1-5; V gene: TRBV7-9; CDR3 DNA: TGTGCCAGCAGCAAATCGTCCAGGGGCGGACAGCCCCAGCATTTT; CDR3 protein: CASSKSSRGGQPQHF
clone size: many; D gene: NA; J gene: TRBJ2-7; V gene: TRBV7-9; CDR3 DNA: TGTGCCAGCAGCTTAGTCCAGAACTCCTACGAGCAGTACTTC; CDR3 protein: CASSLVQNSYEQYF
clone size: medium-sized; D gene: TRBD1; J gene: TRBJ2-7; V gene: TRBV7-6; CDR3 DNA: TGTGCCAGCAGCTTGAGTCCTGGGACAGACCCCCTCGAGCAGTACTTC; CDR3 protein: CASSLSPGTDPLEQYF
clone size: many; D gene: NA; J gene: TRBJ1-1; V gene: TRBV20-1; CDR3 DNA: TGCAGTGCTAGAGATGAGACTTTCACTGAAGCTTTCTTT; CDR3 protein: CSARDETFTEAFF
clone size: many; D gene: TRBD1; J gene: TRBJ1-2; V gene: TRBV28; CDR3 DNA: TGTGCCAGCAGCACCGGGACAGGGACTTCCGGAAACTATGGCTACACCTTC; CDR3 protein: CASSTGTGTSGNYGYTF
clone size: many; D gene: TRBD1; J gene: TRBJ2-1; V gene: TRBV7-2; CDR3 DNA: TGTGCCAGCAGCTCGCCGGGACAGTCCTACAATGAGCAGTTCTTC; CDR3 protein: CASSSPGQSYNEQFF
clone size: NA; D gene: TRBD1; J gene: TRBJ1-6; V gene: TRBV12-3/TRBV12-4; CDR3 DNA: TGTGCCAGCAGTGTAGTAGGGGGCGGGCTCCACTTT; CDR3 protein: CASSVVGGGLHF
clone size: NA; D gene: NA; J gene: TRBJ1-1; V gene: TRBV14; CDR3 DNA: TGTGCCAGCAGCCTCCCCCCTAAGGCAGACACTGAAGCTTTCTTT; CDR3 protein: CASSLPPKADTEAFF
clone size: many; D gene: TRBD2; J gene: TRBJ2-7; V gene: TRBV11-2; CDR3 DNA: TGTGCCAGCAGCAACCTCTTAGCGGGGGGGCCTTACGAGCAGTACTTC; CDR3 protein: CASSNLLAGGPYEQYF
clone size: many; D gene: TRBD2; J gene: TRBJ2-5; V gene: TRBV7-2; CDR3 DNA: TGTGCCAGCACCCCAATTAGACTAGCGGAAGAGACCCAGTACTTC; CDR3 protein: CASTPIRLAEETQYF
clone size: many; D gene: TRBD2; J gene: TRBJ2-3; V gene: TRBV7-3; CDR3 DNA: TGTGCCAGCAGCTCCATACCCCTAGGGTCTAGCGGGGGCCAAGGCACCACGCAGTATTTT; CDR3 protein: CASSSIPLGSSGGQGTTQYF
clone size: few; D gene: NA; J gene: TRBJ2-2; V gene: TRBV4-2; CDR3 DNA: TGTGCCAGCAGCCAAGTTACCGGGGAGCTGTTTTTT; CDR3 protein: CASSQVTGELFF
clone size: many; D gene: NA; J gene: TRBJ2-3; V gene: TRBV7-3; CDR3 DNA: TGTGCCAGCAGCCCACGGCGCACAGATACGCAGTATTTT; CDR3 protein: CASSPRRTDTQYF
clone size: many; D gene: TRBD1; J gene: TRBJ2-7; V gene: TRBV7-2; CDR3 DNA: TGTGCCAGCAGCCCTAAGGGGACAGGGAATTACGAGCAGTACTTC; CDR3 protein: CASSPKGTGNYEQYF
clone size: many; D gene: NA; J gene: TRBJ1-1; V gene: TRBV7-2; CDR3 DNA: TGTGCCAGCAGCTTAGAGGCGGGCACTGAAGCTTTCTTT; CDR3 protein: CASSLEAGTEAFF
clone size: NA; D gene: TRBD1; J gene: TRBJ2-7; V gene: TRBV28; CDR3 DNA: TGTGCCAGCGGTTTCCGATGGACAGGGTTGACATCGTGGGACTACGAGCAGTACTTC; CDR3 protein: CASGFRWTGLTSWDYEQYF
clone size: many; D gene: NA; J gene: TRBJ2-6; V gene: TRBV12-3/TRBV12-4; CDR3 DNA: TGTGCCAGCGGCTCACCAGGGACTGGGGCCAACGTCCTGACTTTC; CDR3 protein: CASGSPGTGANVLTF
clone size: many; D gene: NA; J gene: TRBJ2-1; V gene: TRBV19; CDR3 DNA: TGTGCCAGTACCAGATGGAGGGGTTCCTACAATGAGCAGTTCTTC; CDR3 protein: CASTRWRGSYNEQFF
clone size: few; D gene: TRBD1; J gene: TRBJ1-2; V gene: TRBV25-1; CDR3 DNA: TGTGCCAGCAGTGGCCAGGGGGTGTCCTATGGCTACACCTTC; CDR3 protein: CASSGQGVSYGYTF
clone size: many; D gene: NA; J gene: TRBJ1-3; V gene: TRBV10-3; CDR3 DNA: TGTGCCATCAGGGTTTGGACTGGACTCTCTGGAAACACCATATATTTT; CDR3 protein: CAIRVWTGLSGNTIYF
clone size: many; D gene: TRBD1; J gene: TRBJ2-7; V gene: TRBV28; CDR3 DNA: TGTGCCAGCCGAGACAGGGTGAGCTCCTACGAGCAGTACTTC; CDR3 protein: CASRDRVSSYEQYF
clone size: NA; D gene: NA; J gene: TRBJ1-2; V gene: TRBV5-5; CDR3 DNA: TGTGCCAGCAGCTTGGTGGGCAGCCTAAGATATGGCTACACCTTC; CDR3 protein: CASSLVGSLRYGYTF
clone size: many; D gene: NA; J gene: TRBJ1-2; V gene: TRBV3-1; CDR3 DNA: TGTGCCAGCAGCCAAGGCATAGGCAGCTCCTTTGACGGCTACACCTTC; CDR3 protein: CASSQGIGSSFDGYTF
clone size: NA; D gene: NA; J gene: TRBJ1-3; V gene: TRBV29-1; CDR3 DNA: TGCAGCGTTGATACTGGAAACACCATATATTTT; CDR3 protein: CSVDTGNTIYF
clone size: few; D gene: NA; J gene: TRBJ2-5; V gene: TRBV29-1; CDR3 DNA: TGCAGCGTTGACTCGGGCGAGACCCAGTACTTC; CDR3 protein: CSVDSGETQYF
clone size: many; D gene: TRBD1; J gene: TRBJ2-1; V gene: TRBV7-2; CDR3 DNA: TGTGCCAGCAGCCCTAGACAGGGGAGTGAGCAGTTCTTC; CDR3 protein: CASSPRQGSEQFF
clone size: NA; D gene: NA; J gene: TRBJ1-2; V gene: TRBV6-5; CDR3 DNA: TGTGCCAGCAGTCTGTCCAGCTACTATGGCTACACCTTC; CDR3 protein: CASSLSSYYGYTF
clone size: many; D gene: NA; J gene: TRBJ2-5; V gene: TRBV20-1; CDR3 DNA: TGCAGTGCTGGAGGGGGGGGAAAAGAGACCCAGTACTTC; CDR3 protein: CSAGGGGKETQYF
clone size: many; D gene: NA; J gene: TRBJ2-3; V gene: TRBV7-2; CDR3 DNA: TGTGCCAGCAGCTCCTATAATACGCAGTATTTT; CDR3 protein: CASSSYNTQYF
clone size: many; D gene: NA; J gene: TRBJ1-2; V gene: TRBV7-6; CDR3 DNA: TGTGCCAGCAGCGCCCAGCCTAACTATGGCTACACCTTC; CDR3 protein: CASSAQPNYGYTF
clone size: many; D gene: NA; J gene: TRBJ2-5; V gene: TRBV28; CDR3 DNA: TGTGCCAGCAGTTTGGAAGTGCAGGGCCACGAAGGGACCCAGTACTTC; CDR3 protein: CASSLEVQGHEGTQYF
clone size: many; D gene: TRBD1; J gene: TRBJ1-1; V gene: TRBV6-2/TRBV6-3; CDR3 DNA: TGTGCCAGCAGGACAACCCCGGGACAGGGTGCTGAAGCTTTCTTT; CDR3 protein: CASRTTPGQGAEAFF
clone size: few; D gene: NA; J gene: TRBJ2-7; V gene: TRBV25-1; CDR3 DNA: TGTGCCAGCAGTTCCCTGACCCCAGGGGACGGCTCCTACGAGCAGTACTTC; CDR3 protein: CASSSLTPGDGSYEQYF
clone size: many; D gene: NA; J gene: TRBJ2-6; V gene: TRBV20-1; CDR3 DNA: TGCAGTGCTAGAGAACCTGGGGCCAACGTCCTGACTTTC; CDR3 protein: CSAREPGANVLTF
clone size: many; D gene: NA; J gene: TRBJ1-1; V gene: TRBV7-2; CDR3 DNA: TGTGCCAGCAGCTACCCAGGACGGGAAGCTTTCTTT; CDR3 protein: CASSYPGREAFF
clone size: few; D gene: TRBD1; J gene: TRBJ1-2; V gene: TRBV6-2/TRBV6-3; CDR3 DNA: TGTGCCAGCAGAGAGACAGGGGGCGCTGGCTATGGCTACACCTTC; CDR3 protein: CASRETGGAGYGYTF
clone size: many; D gene: NA; J gene: TRBJ1-2; V gene: TRBV7-2; CDR3 DNA: TGTGCCAGCAGTACACTCGCATCGAAGGGGTGGTACACCTTC; CDR3 protein: CASSTLASKGWYTF
clone size: many; D gene: NA; J gene: TRBJ2-1; V gene: TRBV28; CDR3 DNA: TGTGCCAGCTGGACAGAGCCTGCCTCCTACAATGAGCAGTTCTTC; CDR3 protein: CASWTEPASYNEQFF
clone size: many; D gene: NA; J gene: TRBJ2-2; V gene: TRBV7-2; CDR3 DNA: TGTGCCAGCAGCTTAGATGGCGGGGCGAACACCGGGGAGCTGTTTTTT; CDR3 protein: CASSLDGGANTGELFF
clone size: few; D gene: NA; J gene: TRBJ2-7; V gene: TRBV5-6; CDR3 DNA: TGTGCCAGCAGCCCGGGACTTCAGAACGAGCAGTACTTC; CDR3 protein: CASSPGLQNEQYF
clone size: many; D gene: NA; J gene: TRBJ1-6; V gene: TRBV7-2; CDR3 DNA: TGTGCCAGCAGCTTTTCAGGGGCTTTTTCGGAAAATTCACCCCTCCACTTT; CDR3 protein: CASSFSGAFSENSPLHF
clone size: many; D gene: NA; J gene: TRBJ2-2; V gene: TRBV7-2; CDR3 DNA: TGTGCCAGCAGCGCCGGAGGGGCCACCGGGGAGCTGTTTTTT; CDR3 protein: CASSAGGATGELFF
clone size: NA; D gene: NA; J gene: TRBJ1-5; V gene: TRBV29-1; CDR3 DNA: TGCAGCGTAGCAGGGGACAATCAGCCCCAGCATTTT; CDR3 protein: CSVAGDNQPQHF
clone size: many; D gene: TRBD2; J gene: TRBJ2-1; V gene: TRBV6-1; CDR3 DNA: TGTGCCAGCAGTCGGACTAGCGGGGCCTACAATGAGCAGTTCTTC; CDR3 protein: CASSRTSGAYNEQFF
clone size: many; D gene: NA; J gene: TRBJ2-2; V gene: TRBV7-2; CDR3 DNA: TGTGCCAGCAGCTTAGAGCAGGGGTGGACCGGGGAGCTGTTTTTT; CDR3 protein: CASSLEQGWTGELFF
clone size: many; D gene: TRBD1; J gene: TRBJ2-3; V gene: TRBV25-1; CDR3 DNA: TGTGCCAGCAGTGAGTGGGGGACAGGAACGCAGTATTTT; CDR3 protein: CASSEWGTGTQYF
clone size: many; D gene: NA; J gene: TRBJ2-3; V gene: TRBV12-3/TRBV12-4; CDR3 DNA: TGTGCCAGCAGTTTATCGGATACGCAGTATTTT; CDR3 protein: CASSLSDTQYF
clone size: NA; D gene: TRBD2; J gene: TRBJ2-3; V gene: TRBV7-2; CDR3 DNA: TGTGCCAGCAGCTGGGGGGGGGGGGGGGGGACAGATACGCAGTATTTT; CDR3 protein: CASSWGGGGGTDTQYF
clone size: many; D gene: TRBD2; J gene: TRBJ2-7; V gene: TRBV7-2; CDR3 DNA: TGTGCCAGCAGCTCGATGGCGGCTAGCGGGGGGGCCCTTCCCTACGAGCAGTACTTC; CDR3 protein: CASSSMAASGGALPYEQYF